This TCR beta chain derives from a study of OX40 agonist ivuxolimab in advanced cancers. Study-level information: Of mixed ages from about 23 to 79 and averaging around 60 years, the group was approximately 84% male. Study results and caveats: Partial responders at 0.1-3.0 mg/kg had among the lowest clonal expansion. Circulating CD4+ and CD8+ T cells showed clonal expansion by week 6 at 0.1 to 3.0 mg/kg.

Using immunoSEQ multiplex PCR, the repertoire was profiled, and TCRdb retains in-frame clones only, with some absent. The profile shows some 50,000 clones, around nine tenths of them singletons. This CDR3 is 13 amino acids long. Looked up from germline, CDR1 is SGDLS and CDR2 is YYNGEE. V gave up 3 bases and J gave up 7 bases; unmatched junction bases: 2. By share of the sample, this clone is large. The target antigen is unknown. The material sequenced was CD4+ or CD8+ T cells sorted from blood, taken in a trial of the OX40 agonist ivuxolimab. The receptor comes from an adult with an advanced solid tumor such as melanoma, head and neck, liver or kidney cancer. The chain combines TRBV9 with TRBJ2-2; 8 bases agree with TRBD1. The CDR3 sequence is CASSEQGVGELFF. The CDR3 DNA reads TGTGCCAGCAGCGAACAGGGGGTCGGGGAGCTGTTTTTT. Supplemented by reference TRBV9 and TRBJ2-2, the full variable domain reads DSGVTQTPKHLITATGQRVTLRCSPRSGDLSVYWYQQSLDQGLQFLIQYYNGEERAKGNILERFSAQQFPDLHSELNLSSLELGDSALYFCASSEQGVGELFFGEGSRLTVL.